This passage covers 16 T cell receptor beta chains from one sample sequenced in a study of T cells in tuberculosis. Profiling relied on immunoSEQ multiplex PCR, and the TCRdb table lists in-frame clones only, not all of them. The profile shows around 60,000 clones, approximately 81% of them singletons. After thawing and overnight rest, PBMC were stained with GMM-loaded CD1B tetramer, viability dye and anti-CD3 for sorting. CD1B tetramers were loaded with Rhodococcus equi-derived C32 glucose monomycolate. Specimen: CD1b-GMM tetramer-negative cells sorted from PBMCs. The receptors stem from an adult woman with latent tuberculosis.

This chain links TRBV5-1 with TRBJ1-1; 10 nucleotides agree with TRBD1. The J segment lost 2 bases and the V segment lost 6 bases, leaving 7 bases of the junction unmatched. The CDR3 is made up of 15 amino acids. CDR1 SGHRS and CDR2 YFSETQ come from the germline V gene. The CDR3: CASKWTGGTNTEAFF. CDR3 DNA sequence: TGCGCCAGCAAATGGACAGGGGGAACTAACACTGAAGCTTTCTTT.

The CDR3 is CASRPWTGVGLRGYTF. Here the CDR3 DNA reads TGTGCCAGCAGACCCTGGACAGGGGTTGGTTTAAGAGGCTACACCTTC. The rearrangement links TRBV2 to TRBJ1-2; TRBD1 agrees at 9 bases. CDR1 and CDR2 (germline): SNHLY, FYNNEI. CDR3 length: 16 residues. V dropped 6 bases and J dropped 8; count of bases not matched to a gene: 16.

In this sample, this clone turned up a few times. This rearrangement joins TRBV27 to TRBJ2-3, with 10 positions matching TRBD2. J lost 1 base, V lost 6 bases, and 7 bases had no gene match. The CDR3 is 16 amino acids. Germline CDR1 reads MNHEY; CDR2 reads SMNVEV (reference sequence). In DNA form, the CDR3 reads TGTGCCAGCAGGACCCGGCTAGCGGGAGGCACAGATACGCAGTATTTT. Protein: CASRTRLAGGTDTQYF.

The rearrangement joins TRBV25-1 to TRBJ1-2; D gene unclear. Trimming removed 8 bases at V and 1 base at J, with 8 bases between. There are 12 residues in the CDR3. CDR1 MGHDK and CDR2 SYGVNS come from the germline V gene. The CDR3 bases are TGTGCCAGCTACGGGGTTAACTATGGCTACACCTTC. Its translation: CASYGVNYGYTF.

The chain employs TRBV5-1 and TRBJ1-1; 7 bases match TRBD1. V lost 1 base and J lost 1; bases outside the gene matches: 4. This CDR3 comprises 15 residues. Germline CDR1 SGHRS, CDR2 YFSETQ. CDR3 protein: CASSLPAGGNTEAFF. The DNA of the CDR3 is TGCGCCAGCAGCTTGCCCGCAGGGGGGAACACTGAAGCTTTCTTT.

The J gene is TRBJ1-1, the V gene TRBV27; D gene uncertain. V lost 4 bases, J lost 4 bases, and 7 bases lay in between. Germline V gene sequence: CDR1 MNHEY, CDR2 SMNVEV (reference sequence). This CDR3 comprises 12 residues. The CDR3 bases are TGTGCCAGCAGTTCCGGTCTCACTGAAGCTTTCTTT. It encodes CASSSGLTEAFF.

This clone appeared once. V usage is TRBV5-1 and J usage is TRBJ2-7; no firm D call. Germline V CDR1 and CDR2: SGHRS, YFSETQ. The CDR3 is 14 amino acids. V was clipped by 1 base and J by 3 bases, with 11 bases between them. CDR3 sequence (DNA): TGCGCCAGCAGCTTGTTTTCCGGAGACTACGAGCAGTACTTC. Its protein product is CASSLFSGDYEQYF. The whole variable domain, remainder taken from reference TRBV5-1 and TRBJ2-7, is KAGVTQTPRYLIKTRGQQVTLSCSPISGHRSVSWYQQTPGQGLQFLFEYFSETQRNKGNFPGRFSGRQFSNSRSEMNVSTLELGDSALYLCASSLFSGDYEQYFGPGTRLTVT.

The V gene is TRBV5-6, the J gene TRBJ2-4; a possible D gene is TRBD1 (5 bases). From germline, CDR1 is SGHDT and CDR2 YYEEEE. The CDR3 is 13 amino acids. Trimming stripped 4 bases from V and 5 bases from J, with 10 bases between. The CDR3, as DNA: TGTGCCAGCAGCAGGCTAGGGGAAAACATTCAGTACTTC. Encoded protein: CASSRLGENIQYF. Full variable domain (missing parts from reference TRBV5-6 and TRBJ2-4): DAGVTQSPTHLIKTRGQQVTLRCSPKSGHDTVSWYQQALGQGPQFIFQYYEEEERQRGNFPDRFSGHQFPNYSSELNVNALLLGDSALYLCASSRLGENIQYFGAGTRLSVL.

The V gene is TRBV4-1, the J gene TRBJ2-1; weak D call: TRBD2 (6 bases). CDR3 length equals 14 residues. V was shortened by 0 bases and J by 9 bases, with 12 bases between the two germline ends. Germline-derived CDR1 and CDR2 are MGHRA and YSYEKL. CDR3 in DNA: TGCGCCAGCAGCCAAGATCGGGGGTGGGCTGAGCAGTTCTTC. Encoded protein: CASSQDRGWAEQFF.

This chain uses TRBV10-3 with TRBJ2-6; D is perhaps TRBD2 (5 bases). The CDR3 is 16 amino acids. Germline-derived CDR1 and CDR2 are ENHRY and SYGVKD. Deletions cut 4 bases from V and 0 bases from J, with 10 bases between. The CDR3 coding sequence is TGTGCCATCAGTGGTAGTGGGAGCTCTGGGGCCAACGTCCTGACTTTC. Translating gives CAISGSGSSGANVLTF.

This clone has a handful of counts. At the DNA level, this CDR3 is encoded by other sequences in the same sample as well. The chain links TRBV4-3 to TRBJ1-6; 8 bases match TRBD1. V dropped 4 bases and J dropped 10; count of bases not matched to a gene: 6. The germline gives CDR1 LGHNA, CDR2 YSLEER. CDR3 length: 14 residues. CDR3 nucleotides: TGCGCCAGCAGCCGGGGACAGGAGGGATCACCCCTCCACTTT. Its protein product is CASSRGQEGSPLHF.

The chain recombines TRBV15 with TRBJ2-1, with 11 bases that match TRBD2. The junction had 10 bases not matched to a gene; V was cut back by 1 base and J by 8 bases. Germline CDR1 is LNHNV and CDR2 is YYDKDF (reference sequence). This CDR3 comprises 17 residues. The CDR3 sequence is CATSRGTGLAERDEQFF. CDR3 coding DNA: TGTGCCACCAGCAGAGGGACGGGACTAGCGGAGAGGGATGAGCAGTTCTTC.

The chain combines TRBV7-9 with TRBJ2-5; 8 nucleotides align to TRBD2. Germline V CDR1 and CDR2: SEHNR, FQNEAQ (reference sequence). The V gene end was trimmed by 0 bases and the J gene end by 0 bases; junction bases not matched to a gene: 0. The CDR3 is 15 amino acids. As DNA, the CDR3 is TGTGCCAGCAGCTTAGCAGCGGGGGACCAAGAGACCCAGTACTTC. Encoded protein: CASSLAAGDQETQYF.

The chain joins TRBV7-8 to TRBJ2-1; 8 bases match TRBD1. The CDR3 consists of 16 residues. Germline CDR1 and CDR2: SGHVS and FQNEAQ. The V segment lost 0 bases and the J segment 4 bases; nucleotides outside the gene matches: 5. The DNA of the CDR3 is TGTGCCAGCAGCTTAGCGGGGGGACAGGCTTACAATGAGCAGTTCTTC. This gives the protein CASSLAGGQAYNEQFF.

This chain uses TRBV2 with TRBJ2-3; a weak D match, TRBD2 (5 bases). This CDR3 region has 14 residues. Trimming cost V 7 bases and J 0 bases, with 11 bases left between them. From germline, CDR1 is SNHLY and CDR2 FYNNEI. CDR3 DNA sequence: TGTGCCAGCAATGTTCGGGGAAGCACAGATACGCAGTATTTT. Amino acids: CASNVRGSTDTQYF.

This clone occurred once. The CDR3 region is CASGINYEQYF. CDR3 nucleotides: TGTGCTAGTGGTATAAACTACGAGCAGTACTTC. The rearrangement uses TRBV12-5 and TRBJ2-7, with no clear D. The CDR3 is 11 residues long. Looked up from germline, CDR1 is LGHNT and CDR2 is FRNRAP. Trimming pared 5 bases from V and 3 bases from J, leaving 5 bases between.